This T cell receptor beta chain derives from a study of cytomegalovirus exposure and HLA in healthy donors. Though probably carrying unrecorded immune exposures, donors were nominally healthy at sampling. The CDR3 covers 12 residues. Trimming left V 2 bases short and J 7 bases short, with 9 bases between. The germline CDR1 and CDR2 sequences are SGHDT and YYEEEE. Primers: 60 Vbeta forward and 13 Jbeta reverse. The method was immunoSEQ multiplex PCR; TCRdb's version includes in-frame clones alone and lacks a portion of them. Found here are approximately 190,000 clones, about 85% of them singletons; the top ten hold about 1%.

Input material: PBMCs. This TCR derives from a boy younger than 10 in good health and CMV-seronegative. The gene calls are TRBV5-6 and TRBJ1-1; D gene unclear. DNA of the CDR3: TGTGCCAGCAGCTTATCTCCCCTTGAAGCTTTCTTT. It yields the protein CASSLSPLEAFF.